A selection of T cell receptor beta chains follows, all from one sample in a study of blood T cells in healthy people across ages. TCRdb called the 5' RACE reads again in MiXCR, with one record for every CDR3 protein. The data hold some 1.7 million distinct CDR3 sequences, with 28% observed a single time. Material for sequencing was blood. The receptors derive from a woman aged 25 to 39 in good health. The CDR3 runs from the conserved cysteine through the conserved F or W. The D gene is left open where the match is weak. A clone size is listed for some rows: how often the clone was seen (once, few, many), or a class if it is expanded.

CDR3 DNA: TGTGCCAGCAGCATAAACCGGGGGGGCACAGATACGCAGTATTTT
CDR3 protein: CASSINRGGTDTQYF
J gene: TRBJ2-3
D gene: TRBD2
V gene: TRBV7-3
clone size: few

CDR3 DNA: TGTGCCAGCAGTCCTCAGCAGGGGGTAACCTACGAGCAGTACTTC
CDR3 protein: CASSPQQGVTYEQYF
J gene: TRBJ2-7
D gene: TRBD1
V gene: TRBV14
clone size: many

CDR3 DNA: TGTGCCAGCAGCGCCACCCAGGGTGTTGCCTACAATGAGCAGTTCTTC
CDR3 protein: CASSATQGVAYNEQFF
J gene: TRBJ2-1
D gene: .
V gene: TRBV9
clone size: few

CDR3 DNA: TGCGCCAGCAGCCAAGAGAGCGGCAGGGTGTTGAACATTCAGTACTTC
CDR3 protein: CASSQESGRVLNIQYF
J gene: TRBJ2-4
D gene: .
V gene: TRBV4-1
clone size: many

CDR3 DNA: TGCGCCAGCGGGTCTGGGCCGGAACAGCCCCAGCATTTT
CDR3 protein: CASGSGPEQPQHF
J gene: TRBJ1-5
D gene: .
V gene: TRBV4-1
clone size: .

CDR3 DNA: TGTGCCAGCAGCTTACCACCTTCGACAGGAAGAGTTGGGGCTAATGAAAAACTGTTTTTT
CDR3 protein: CASSLPPSTGRVGANEKLFF
J gene: TRBJ1-4
D gene: .
V gene: TRBV7-2
clone size: .

CDR3 DNA: TGTGCCAGCAGCGGAAGACAGGGGACCACAACCTTGGCTGGCTACACCTTC
CDR3 protein: CASSGRQGTTTLAGYTF
J gene: TRBJ1-2
D gene: TRBD1
V gene: TRBV9
clone size: .

CDR3 DNA: TGTGCCTGCAGCTTAGCGACGAGGACCAACAATGAGCAGTTCTTC
CDR3 protein: CACSLATRTNNEQFF
J gene: TRBJ2-1
D gene: .
V gene: TRBV7-9
clone size: .

CDR3 DNA: TGTGCCAGCAGCCCCTTACCGGGACTAGCGAATACCTACGAGCAGTACTTC
CDR3 protein: CASSPLPGLANTYEQYF
J gene: TRBJ2-7
D gene: TRBD2
V gene: TRBV3-1
clone size: .

CDR3 DNA: TGTGCCAGCAGCCCCAGGGACGGTGAGAGCCTCCAGGAGACCCAGTACTTC
CDR3 protein: CASSPRDGESLQETQYF
J gene: TRBJ2-5
D gene: .
V gene: TRBV9
clone size: .

CDR3 DNA: TGTGCCAGCAGCACGACAGAAATTAATGAAAAACTGTTTTTT
CDR3 protein: CASSTTEINEKLFF
J gene: TRBJ1-4
D gene: .
V gene: TRBV16
clone size: .

CDR3 DNA: TGTGCCAGCAGCCGGGACGCTGCCTCCTACGGGCAGTACTTC
CDR3 protein: CASSRDAASYGQYF
J gene: TRBJ2-5
D gene: .
V gene: TRBV3-1
clone size: .

CDR3 DNA: TGCGCCAGCAGCTCAGACAGGGGGCCGGGTAAAGACGAGCAGTACTTC
CDR3 protein: CASSSDRGPGKDEQYF
J gene: TRBJ2-7
D gene: TRBD1
V gene: TRBV5-1
clone size: .

CDR3 DNA: TGCAGCGTTGAATCCGGAGCGGTCCGGTATCAGCCCCAGCATTTT
CDR3 protein: CSVESGAVRYQPQHF
J gene: TRBJ1-5
D gene: .
V gene: TRBV29-1
clone size: .

CDR3 DNA: TGCGCCAGCAAGCCGGGTCAGGGGGTGGACACTGAAGCTTTCTTT
CDR3 protein: CASKPGQGVDTEAFF
J gene: TRBJ1-1
D gene: TRBD1
V gene: TRBV5-1
clone size: .

CDR3 DNA: TGTGCCAGCAGTTACGACGGGACTAGAAAGACCCAGTACTTC
CDR3 protein: CASSYDGTRKTQYF
J gene: TRBJ2-5
D gene: TRBD2
V gene: TRBV6-2/TRBV6-3
clone size: .

CDR3 DNA: TGTGCCATCAGTGAGACAGGGGAACTCTCCTACGAGCAGTACTTC
CDR3 protein: CAISETGELSYEQYF
J gene: TRBJ2-7
D gene: TRBD1
V gene: TRBV10-3
clone size: .

CDR3 DNA: TGCAGCGTTGACCTGGCTGGACAGATTGCTAACTATGGCTACACCTTC
CDR3 protein: CSVDLAGQIANYGYTF
J gene: TRBJ1-2
D gene: .
V gene: TRBV29-1
clone size: .

CDR3 DNA: TGCAGTGCTAGAGTCCTCGGGGGCTATGACTACACCTTC
CDR3 protein: CSARVLGGYDYTF
J gene: TRBJ1-2
D gene: .
V gene: TRBV20-1
clone size: .

CDR3 DNA: TGCGCCAGCAGCTCGTCTCCACAGGTGGGGTACGAGCAGTACTTC
CDR3 protein: CASSSSPQVGYEQYF
J gene: TRBJ2-7
D gene: .
V gene: TRBV5-1
clone size: few

CDR3 DNA: TGTGCCAGCAGCCGCTTTCGGGGGGCGAACAATGAGCAGTTCTTC
CDR3 protein: CASSRFRGANNEQFF
J gene: TRBJ2-1
D gene: .
V gene: TRBV3-1
clone size: .

CDR3 DNA: TGTGCCGGCAGGGCAGGGTTCCGCGAGCAGTACTTC
CDR3 protein: CAGRAGFREQYF
J gene: TRBJ2-7
D gene: .
V gene: TRBV2
clone size: .

CDR3 DNA: TGTGCCAGCAGCTTAGTCGCGTCGGGTAGCACAGATACGCAGTATTTT
CDR3 protein: CASSLVASGSTDTQYF
J gene: TRBJ2-3
D gene: .
V gene: TRBV5-6
clone size: many

CDR3 DNA: TGTGCCAGCGGAACCGTTGCGGCAGGGGATCAGCCCCAGCATTTT
CDR3 protein: CASGTVAAGDQPQHF
J gene: TRBJ1-5
D gene: .
V gene: TRBV12-3/TRBV12-4
clone size: few

CDR3 DNA: TGTGCCAGCAGTTTTCAGGTCAACCTACTAGCAGGGACCCAGTACTTC
CDR3 protein: CASSFQVNLLAGTQYF
J gene: TRBJ2-5
D gene: .
V gene: TRBV28
clone size: few

CDR3 DNA: TGTGCCAGCAGTTGGACAGGGGAGGCTAACTATGGCTACACCTTC
CDR3 protein: CASSWTGEANYGYTF
J gene: TRBJ1-2
D gene: TRBD1
V gene: TRBV6-5
clone size: .

CDR3 DNA: TGTGCCAGCAGCTTAGGAGGGGGTAGGTTTAGGAATGAGCAGTTCTTC
CDR3 protein: CASSLGGGRFRNEQFF
J gene: TRBJ2-1
D gene: .
V gene: TRBV7-2
clone size: .

CDR3 DNA: TGCAGTGCTAGAGAACCGGGACAGACGGTCAATGAGCAGTACTTC
CDR3 protein: CSAREPGQTVNEQYF
J gene: TRBJ2-7
D gene: TRBD1
V gene: TRBV20-1
clone size: few

CDR3 DNA: TGTGCCAGCAGCGTTAGTCCGACAGGGTTCTACGAGCAGTACTTC
CDR3 protein: CASSVSPTGFYEQYF
J gene: TRBJ2-7
D gene: TRBD1
V gene: TRBV9
clone size: many

CDR3 DNA: TGCGCCAGCAGCGCAGGATTCCAAGAGACCCAGTACTTC
CDR3 protein: CASSAGFQETQYF
J gene: TRBJ2-5
D gene: .
V gene: TRBV5-1
clone size: many

CDR3 DNA: TGTGCCAGCAGTTACTCGTTGAGCGGGGGCACAGATACGCAGTATTTT
CDR3 protein: CASSYSLSGGTDTQYF
J gene: TRBJ2-3
D gene: TRBD2
V gene: TRBV6-6
clone size: few

CDR3 DNA: TGTGCCAGCAGCCAAGGGAGAATTGCTTTCTTT
CDR3 protein: CASSQGRIAFF
J gene: TRBJ1-1
D gene: .
V gene: TRBV4-2
clone size: few

CDR3 DNA: TGTGCCACCAGTGATTGGACTCAAGAGACCCAGTACTTC
CDR3 protein: CATSDWTQETQYF
J gene: TRBJ2-5
D gene: .
V gene: TRBV24-1
clone size: many

CDR3 DNA: TGCAGTGCTCAGACAGGTCCGAATCAGCCCCAGCATTTT
CDR3 protein: CSAQTGPNQPQHF
J gene: TRBJ1-5
D gene: .
V gene: TRBV20-1
clone size: .

CDR3 DNA: TGTGCCAGCAGCTTAGCACCCGTGTTAGACTTTACCTACGAGCAGTACTTC
CDR3 protein: CASSLAPVLDFTYEQYF
J gene: TRBJ2-7
D gene: .
V gene: TRBV7-9
clone size: .

CDR3 DNA: TGTGCCAGCAGTGTCCAGGCTAGGGGTGAGCAGTTCTTC
CDR3 protein: CASSVQARGEQFF
J gene: TRBJ2-1
D gene: .
V gene: TRBV2
clone size: .

CDR3 DNA: TGTGCCAGCAGTGTGTTCGGGGAGCAGTACTTC
CDR3 protein: CASSVFGEQYF
J gene: TRBJ2-7
D gene: .
V gene: TRBV6-2/TRBV6-3
clone size: .

CDR3 DNA: TGTGCCAGCAGTTCCCTGCCTAGCGGGAGGACCGGGGAGACCCAGTACTTC
CDR3 protein: CASSSLPSGRTGETQYF
J gene: TRBJ2-5
D gene: TRBD2
V gene: TRBV11-2
clone size: .

CDR3 DNA: TGCAGTGCTAGCGACACTAGCGGGGACTGGCAAGAGACCCAGTACTTC
CDR3 protein: CSASDTSGDWQETQYF
J gene: TRBJ2-5
D gene: TRBD2
V gene: TRBV20-1
clone size: few

CDR3 DNA: TGTGCCAGCAGCTTAAACAGGAACTCCTACGAGCAGTACTTC
CDR3 protein: CASSLNRNSYEQYF
J gene: TRBJ2-7
D gene: .
V gene: TRBV7-2
clone size: .

CDR3 DNA: TGTGCCAGCAGCTTAGAGGTCGAAGAGTACGAGCAGTACTTC
CDR3 protein: CASSLEVEEYEQYF
J gene: TRBJ2-7
D gene: .
V gene: TRBV11-2
clone size: .

CDR3 DNA: TGTGCCAGCAGCTTGAGGTCACTAGCGGGAGAGACCCAGTACTTC
CDR3 protein: CASSLRSLAGETQYF
J gene: TRBJ2-5
D gene: TRBD2
V gene: TRBV5-5
clone size: many

CDR3 DNA: TGTGCCAGCAGTTACCGGGGGGGTATGAACACTGAAGCTTTCTTT
CDR3 protein: CASSYRGGMNTEAFF
J gene: TRBJ1-1
D gene: .
V gene: TRBV25-1
clone size: .

CDR3 DNA: TGTGCCAGCAGCTTAGATCGGCAGGGAAATCAGCCCCAGCATTTT
CDR3 protein: CASSLDRQGNQPQHF
J gene: TRBJ1-5
D gene: .
V gene: TRBV11-2
clone size: once

CDR3 DNA: TGCAGTGCTAGAGCTGGAGCGATAGCCGAGCAGTTCTTC
CDR3 protein: CSARAGAIAEQFF
J gene: TRBJ2-1
D gene: .
V gene: TRBV20-1
clone size: few

CDR3 DNA: TGCAGCGTTGTGGACAGAGCCTACGAGCAGTACTTC
CDR3 protein: CSVVDRAYEQYF
J gene: TRBJ2-7
D gene: .
V gene: TRBV29-1
clone size: many

CDR3 DNA: TGCGCCAGCAGCCCGGACGGAAGCGCCAAAAACATTCAGTACTTC
CDR3 protein: CASSPDGSAKNIQYF
J gene: TRBJ2-4
D gene: .
V gene: TRBV5-1
clone size: .

CDR3 DNA: TGTGCCAGCAGCTCGAAACTAGCGGGAGTCTCCTACGAGCAGTACTTC
CDR3 protein: CASSSKLAGVSYEQYF
J gene: TRBJ2-7
D gene: TRBD2
V gene: TRBV7-9
clone size: many

CDR3 DNA: TGTGCCAGCAGCCGGGACACGGATGGCTCACCCCTCCACTTT
CDR3 protein: CASSRDTDGSPLHF
J gene: TRBJ1-6
D gene: .
V gene: TRBV12-3/TRBV12-4
clone size: .

CDR3 DNA: TGTGCCAGTAGGTCGTGGGGGGCCCGATACTCTGGGGCCAACGTCCTGACTTTC
CDR3 protein: CASRSWGARYSGANVLTF
J gene: TRBJ2-6
D gene: .
V gene: TRBV19
clone size: few

CDR3 DNA: TGTGCCAGCGGCAGGGGCTACGAGCAGTACTTC
CDR3 protein: CASGRGYEQYF
J gene: TRBJ2-7
D gene: .
V gene: TRBV12-3/TRBV12-4
clone size: many

CDR3 DNA: TGTGCCAGCAGCTTAAAGGGTCGAGGGATGAACACTGAAGCTTTCTTT
CDR3 protein: CASSLKGRGMNTEAFF
J gene: TRBJ1-1
D gene: .
V gene: TRBV7-2
clone size: .

CDR3 DNA: TGTGCCAGCAGGGATTCATATCAGCCCCAGCATTTT
CDR3 protein: CASRDSYQPQHF
J gene: TRBJ1-5
D gene: .
V gene: TRBV6-1
clone size: once

CDR3 DNA: TGCAGTGCTGGAGGTCGACTAGCGGGATTCACAGATACGCAGTATTTT
CDR3 protein: CSAGGRLAGFTDTQYF
J gene: TRBJ2-3
D gene: TRBD2
V gene: TRBV20-1
clone size: .

CDR3 DNA: TGCAGTGCTAGAGCTCTACTAGCGGGCAGCACAGATACGCAGTATTTT
CDR3 protein: CSARALLAGSTDTQYF
J gene: TRBJ2-3
D gene: TRBD2
V gene: TRBV20-1
clone size: .

CDR3 DNA: TGCAGCGCCCGGCGGCTAGCGGGAGGGAATGAGCAGTTCTTC
CDR3 protein: CSARRLAGGNEQFF
J gene: TRBJ2-1
D gene: TRBD2
V gene: TRBV29-1
clone size: many

CDR3 DNA: TGTGCCAGCAGCTTCCGGGGACGGGGCACAGATACGCAGTATTTT
CDR3 protein: CASSFRGRGTDTQYF
J gene: TRBJ2-3
D gene: .
V gene: TRBV7-2
clone size: many

CDR3 DNA: TGCAGCGTTGAAGTGGGGACAGGGGCTACCTACGAGCAGTACTTC
CDR3 protein: CSVEVGTGATYEQYF
J gene: TRBJ2-7
D gene: TRBD1
V gene: TRBV29-1
clone size: few

CDR3 DNA: TGTGCCAGCAGCTTATCAGCGGGGGGGCTGTTAAATGAGCAGTTCTTC
CDR3 protein: CASSLSAGGLLNEQFF
J gene: TRBJ2-1
D gene: TRBD2
V gene: TRBV25-1
clone size: many

CDR3 DNA: TGCAGCGGAACAGGGAACTATGGCTACACCTTC
CDR3 protein: CSGTGNYGYTF
J gene: TRBJ1-2
D gene: .
V gene: TRBV29-1
clone size: many